This entry features one T cell receptor beta chain sequence. As yet, its antigen is unknown. The sample comes from a study of vaccination and CD4 T cells after COVID-19. Oncomine TCR Beta short-read sequencing was applied to DNA from cultured CD4+ T cells. TCRdb itself ran the PCR reads through MiXCR, one entry per CDR3 protein. Of some 25,000 distinct CDR3 sequences in the sample, less than 80% are singletons; the top ten hold 7.8%. Specified treatment: roughly 10-day PBMC culture with coronavirus spike peptide pools or control peptides (ViraFEST assay). CDR1 is DFQATT, CDR2 SNEGSKA, per germline (reference sequence). Trimming stripped 1 base from V and 9 bases from J, with 13 bases between. There are 12 residues in the CDR3.

Sequencing was done on a sample of CD4+ T cells from blood, cultured in vitro. The receptor's source is a human donor who had recovered from COVID-19. This chain connects TRBV20-1 to TRBJ2-7; D might be TRBD2 (5 bases). The CDR3 loop is CSARVNPRGQYF. The CDR3, as DNA: TGCAGTGCTAGAGTGAACCCTCGGGGGCAGTACTTC.